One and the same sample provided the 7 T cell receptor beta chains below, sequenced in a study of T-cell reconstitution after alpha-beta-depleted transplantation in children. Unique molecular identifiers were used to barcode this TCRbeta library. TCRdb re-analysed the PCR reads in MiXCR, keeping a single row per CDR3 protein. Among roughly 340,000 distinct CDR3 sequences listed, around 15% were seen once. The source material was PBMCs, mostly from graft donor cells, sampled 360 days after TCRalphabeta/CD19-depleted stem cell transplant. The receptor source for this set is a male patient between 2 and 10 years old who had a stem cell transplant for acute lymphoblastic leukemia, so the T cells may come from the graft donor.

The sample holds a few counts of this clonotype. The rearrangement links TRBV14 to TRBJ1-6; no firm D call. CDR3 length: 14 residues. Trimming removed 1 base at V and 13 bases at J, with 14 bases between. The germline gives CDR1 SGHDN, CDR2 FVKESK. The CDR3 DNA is TGTGCCAGCAGCCAAGCGATCCCAGGCGCTCCCCTCCACTTT. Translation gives CASSQAIPGAPLHF.

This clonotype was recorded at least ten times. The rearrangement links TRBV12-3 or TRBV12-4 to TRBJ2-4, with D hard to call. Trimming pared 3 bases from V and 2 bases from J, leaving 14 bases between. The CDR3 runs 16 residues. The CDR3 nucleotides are TGTGCCAGCAGTTTTGAGGAGCGATTAACCAAAAACATTCAGTACTTC. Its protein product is CASSFEERLTKNIQYF.

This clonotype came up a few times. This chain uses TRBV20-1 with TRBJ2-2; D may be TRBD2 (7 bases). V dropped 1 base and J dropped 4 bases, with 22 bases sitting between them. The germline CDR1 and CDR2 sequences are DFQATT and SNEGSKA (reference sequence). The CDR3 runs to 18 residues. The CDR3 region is CSARGFEGGGAGTGELFF. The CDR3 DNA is TGCAGTGCTAGAGGCTTTGAAGGGGGGGGTGCGGGCACCGGGGAGCTGTTTTTT.

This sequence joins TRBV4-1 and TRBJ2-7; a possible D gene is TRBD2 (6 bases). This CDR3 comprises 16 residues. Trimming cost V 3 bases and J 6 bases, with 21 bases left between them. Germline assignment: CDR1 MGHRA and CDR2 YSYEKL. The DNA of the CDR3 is TGCGCCAGCAGCCATTCCCCGTTGGAGGGCCTTAGCGAGCAGTACTTC. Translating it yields CASSHSPLEGLSEQYF.

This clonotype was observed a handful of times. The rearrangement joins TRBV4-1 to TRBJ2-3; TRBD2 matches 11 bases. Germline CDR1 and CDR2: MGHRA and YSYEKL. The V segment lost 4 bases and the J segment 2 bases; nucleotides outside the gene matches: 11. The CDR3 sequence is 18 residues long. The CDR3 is CASSRQRQLAGVTDTQYF. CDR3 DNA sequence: TGCGCCAGCAGCCGTCAACGGCAACTAGCGGGAGTCACAGATACGCAGTATTTT.

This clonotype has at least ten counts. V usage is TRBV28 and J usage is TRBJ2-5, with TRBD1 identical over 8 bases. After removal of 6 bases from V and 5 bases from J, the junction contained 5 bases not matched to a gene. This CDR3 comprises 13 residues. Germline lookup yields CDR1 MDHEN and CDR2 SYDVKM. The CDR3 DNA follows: TGTGCCAGCAGAGACAGGGGTGGCGAGACCCAGTACTTC. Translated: CASRDRGGETQYF.

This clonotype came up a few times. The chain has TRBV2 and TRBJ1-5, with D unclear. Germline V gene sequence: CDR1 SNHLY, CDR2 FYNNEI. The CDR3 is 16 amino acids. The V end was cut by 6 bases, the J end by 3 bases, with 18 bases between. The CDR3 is CASRDLPGNVNQPQHF. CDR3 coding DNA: TGTGCCAGCAGAGACCTTCCGGGGAACGTCAATCAGCCCCAGCATTTT.